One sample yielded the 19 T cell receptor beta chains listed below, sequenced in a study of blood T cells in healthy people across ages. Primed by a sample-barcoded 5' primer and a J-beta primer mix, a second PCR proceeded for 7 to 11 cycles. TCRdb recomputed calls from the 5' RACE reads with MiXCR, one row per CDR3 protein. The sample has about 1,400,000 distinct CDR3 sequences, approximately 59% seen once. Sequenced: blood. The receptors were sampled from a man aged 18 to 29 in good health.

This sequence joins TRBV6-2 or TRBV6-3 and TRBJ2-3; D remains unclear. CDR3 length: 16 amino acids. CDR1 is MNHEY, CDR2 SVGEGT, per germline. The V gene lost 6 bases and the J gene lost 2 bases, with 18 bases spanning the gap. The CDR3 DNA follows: TGTGCCAGCAGAAGGTCCAGCAACCCCCCCACAGATACGCAGTATTTT. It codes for CASRRSSNPPTDTQYF.

The CDR3 reads CAWSVGQGVKEQYF. The CDR3 coding sequence is TGTGCCTGGAGTGTTGGACAAGGAGTAAAGGAGCAGTACTTC. The gene calls are TRBV30 and TRBJ2-7; tentative D call: TRBD1 (5 bases). V lost 0 bases and J 7 bases, leaving 16 bases between the germline ends. The germline V gene has CDR1 GTSNPN and CDR2 SVGIG (reference sequence). The CDR3 is made up of 14 amino acids.

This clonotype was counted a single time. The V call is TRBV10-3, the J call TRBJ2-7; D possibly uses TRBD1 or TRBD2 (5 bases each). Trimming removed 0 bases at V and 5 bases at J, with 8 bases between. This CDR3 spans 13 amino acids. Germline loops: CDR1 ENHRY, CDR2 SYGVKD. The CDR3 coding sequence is TGTGCCATCAGTGAGTCTGTGGGGGACGAGCAGTACTTC. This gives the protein CAISESVGDEQYF.

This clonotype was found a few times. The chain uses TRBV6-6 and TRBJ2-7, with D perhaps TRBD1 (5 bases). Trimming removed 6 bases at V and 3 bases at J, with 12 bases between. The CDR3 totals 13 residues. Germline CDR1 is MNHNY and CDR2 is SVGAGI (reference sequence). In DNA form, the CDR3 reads TGTGCCAGCAGCGAAATAAGGGGCTACGAGCAGTACTTC. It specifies CASSEIRGYEQYF.

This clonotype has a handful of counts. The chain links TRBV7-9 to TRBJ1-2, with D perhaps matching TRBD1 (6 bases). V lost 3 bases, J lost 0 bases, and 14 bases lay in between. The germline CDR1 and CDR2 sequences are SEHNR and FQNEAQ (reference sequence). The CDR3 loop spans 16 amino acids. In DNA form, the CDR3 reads TGTGCCAGCAGCTTTTCGCAGGGGATCGCTAACTATGGCTACACCTTC. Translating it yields CASSFSQGIANYGYTF. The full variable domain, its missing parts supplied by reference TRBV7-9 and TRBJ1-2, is DTGVSQNPRHKITKRGQNVTFRCDPISEHNRLYWYRQTLGQGPEFLTYFQNEAQLEKSRLLSDRFSAERPKGSFSTLEIQRTEQGDSAMYLCASSFSQGIANYGYTFGSGTRLTVV.

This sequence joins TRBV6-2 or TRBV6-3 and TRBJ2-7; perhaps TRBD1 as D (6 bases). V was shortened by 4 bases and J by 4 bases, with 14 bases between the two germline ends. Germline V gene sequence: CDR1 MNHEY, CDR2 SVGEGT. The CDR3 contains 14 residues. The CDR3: CASSSGQLRYEQYF. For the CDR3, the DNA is TGTGCCAGCAGTTCCGGACAGCTACGATACGAGCAGTACTTC.

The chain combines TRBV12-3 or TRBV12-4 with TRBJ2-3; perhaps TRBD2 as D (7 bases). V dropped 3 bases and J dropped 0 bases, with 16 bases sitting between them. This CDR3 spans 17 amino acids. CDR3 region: CASSLGGASTSTDTQYF. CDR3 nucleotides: TGTGCCAGCAGTTTGGGGGGGGCTAGCACCAGCACAGATACGCAGTATTTT.

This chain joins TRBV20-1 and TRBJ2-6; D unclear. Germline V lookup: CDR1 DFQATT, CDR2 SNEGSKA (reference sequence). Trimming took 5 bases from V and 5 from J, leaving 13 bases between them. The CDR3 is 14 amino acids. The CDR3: CSAGLSGRANVLTF. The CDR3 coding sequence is TGCAGTGCTGGGCTCTCTGGTAGGGCCAACGTCCTGACTTTC.

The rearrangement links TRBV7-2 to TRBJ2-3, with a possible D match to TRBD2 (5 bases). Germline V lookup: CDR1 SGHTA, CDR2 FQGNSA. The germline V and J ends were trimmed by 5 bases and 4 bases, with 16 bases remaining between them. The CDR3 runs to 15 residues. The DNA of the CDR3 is TGTGCCAGCAGCCCCTACCCCGGGAAAGCAGATACGCAGTATTTT. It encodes CASSPYPGKADTQYF.

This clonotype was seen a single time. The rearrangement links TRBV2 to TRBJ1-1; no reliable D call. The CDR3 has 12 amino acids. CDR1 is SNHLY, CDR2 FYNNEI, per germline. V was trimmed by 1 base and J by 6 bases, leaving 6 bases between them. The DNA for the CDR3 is TGTGCCAGCAGTGAAGGAACAGCTGAAGCTTTCTTT. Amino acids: CASSEGTAEAFF.

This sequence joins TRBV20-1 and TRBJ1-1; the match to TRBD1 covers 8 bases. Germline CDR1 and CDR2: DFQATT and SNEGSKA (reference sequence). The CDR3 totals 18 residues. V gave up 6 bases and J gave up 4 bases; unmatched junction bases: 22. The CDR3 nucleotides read TGCAGTGCACCTGACAGGGGCGCGGGAGGCCGAATGAGCACTGAAGCTTTCTTT. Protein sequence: CSAPDRGAGGRMSTEAFF.

The CDR3 DNA reads as TGTGCCAGCAGCCGCGCCCCCTACGAGCAGTACTTC. Translated, it gives CASSRAPYEQYF. The gene calls are TRBV3-1 and TRBJ2-7; D is unclear. Trimming shortened V by 4 bases and J by 2 bases, and 6 bases separated the two germline ends. The CDR3 is made up of 12 amino acids. Looked up from germline, CDR1 is LGHDT and CDR2 is YNNKEL (reference sequence).

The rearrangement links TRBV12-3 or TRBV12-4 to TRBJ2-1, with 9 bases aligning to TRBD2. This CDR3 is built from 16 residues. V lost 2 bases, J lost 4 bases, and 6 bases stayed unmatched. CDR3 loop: CASSLLAGELYNEQFF. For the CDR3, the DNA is TGTGCCAGCAGTTTATTAGCGGGGGAGCTTTACAATGAGCAGTTCTTC.

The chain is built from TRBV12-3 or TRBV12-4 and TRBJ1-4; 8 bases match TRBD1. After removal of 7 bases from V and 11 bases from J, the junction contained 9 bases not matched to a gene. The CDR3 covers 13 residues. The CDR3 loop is CASTPSTGDKLFF. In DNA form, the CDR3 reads TGTGCCAGCACCCCCTCGACAGGGGACAAACTGTTTTTT.

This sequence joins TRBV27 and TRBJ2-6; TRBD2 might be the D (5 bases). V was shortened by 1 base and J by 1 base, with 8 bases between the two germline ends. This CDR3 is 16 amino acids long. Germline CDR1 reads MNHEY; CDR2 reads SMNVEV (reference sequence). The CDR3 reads CASSLLRVSGANVLTF. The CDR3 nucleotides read TGTGCCAGCAGTTTATTGAGGGTTTCTGGGGCCAACGTCCTGACTTTC. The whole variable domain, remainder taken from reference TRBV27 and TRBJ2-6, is EAQVTQNPRYLITVTGKKLTVTCSQNMNHEYMSWYRQDPGLGLRQIYYSMNVEVTDKGDVPEGYKVSRKEKRNFPLILESPSPNQTSLYFCASSLLRVSGANVLTFGAGSRLTVL.

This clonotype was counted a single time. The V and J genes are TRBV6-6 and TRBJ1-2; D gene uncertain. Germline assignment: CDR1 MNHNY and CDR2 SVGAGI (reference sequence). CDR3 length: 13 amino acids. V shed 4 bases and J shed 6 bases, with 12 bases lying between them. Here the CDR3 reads CASSSVRRDGYTF. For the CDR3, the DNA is TGTGCCAGCAGTTCGGTCCGGAGGGATGGCTACACCTTC.

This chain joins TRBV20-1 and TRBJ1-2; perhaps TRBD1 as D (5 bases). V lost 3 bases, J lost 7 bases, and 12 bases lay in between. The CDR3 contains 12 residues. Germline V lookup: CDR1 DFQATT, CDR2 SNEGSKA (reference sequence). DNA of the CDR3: TGCAGTGCTAGCAGGGAAGACTTTGGCTACACCTTC. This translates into CSASREDFGYTF.

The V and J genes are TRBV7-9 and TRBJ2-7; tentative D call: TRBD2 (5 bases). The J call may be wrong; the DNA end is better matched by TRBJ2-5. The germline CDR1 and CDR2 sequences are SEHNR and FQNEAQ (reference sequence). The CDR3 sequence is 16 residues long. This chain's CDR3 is CASSFTRAVMAETQYF. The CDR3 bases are TGTGCCAGCAGCTTTACGAGGGCCGTAATGGCGGAGACCCAGTACTTC.

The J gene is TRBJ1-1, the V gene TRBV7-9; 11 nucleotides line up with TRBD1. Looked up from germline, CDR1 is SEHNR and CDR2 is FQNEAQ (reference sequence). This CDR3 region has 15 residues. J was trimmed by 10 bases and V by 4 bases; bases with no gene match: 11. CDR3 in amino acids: CASSSGQGERVGAFF. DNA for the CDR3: TGTGCCAGCAGCTCGGGACAGGGGGAGCGAGTGGGAGCTTTCTTT.